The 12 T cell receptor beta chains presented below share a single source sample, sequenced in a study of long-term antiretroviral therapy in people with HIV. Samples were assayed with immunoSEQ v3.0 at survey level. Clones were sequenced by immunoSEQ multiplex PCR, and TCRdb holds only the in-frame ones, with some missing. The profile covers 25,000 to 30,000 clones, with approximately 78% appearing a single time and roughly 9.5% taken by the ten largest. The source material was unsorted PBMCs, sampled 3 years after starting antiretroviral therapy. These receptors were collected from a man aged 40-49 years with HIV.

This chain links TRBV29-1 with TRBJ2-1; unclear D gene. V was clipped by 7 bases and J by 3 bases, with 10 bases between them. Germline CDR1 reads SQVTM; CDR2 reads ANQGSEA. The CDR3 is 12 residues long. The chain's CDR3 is CSALQRYNEQFF. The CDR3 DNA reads TGCAGCGCGCTCCAGCGCTACAATGAGCAGTTCTTC.

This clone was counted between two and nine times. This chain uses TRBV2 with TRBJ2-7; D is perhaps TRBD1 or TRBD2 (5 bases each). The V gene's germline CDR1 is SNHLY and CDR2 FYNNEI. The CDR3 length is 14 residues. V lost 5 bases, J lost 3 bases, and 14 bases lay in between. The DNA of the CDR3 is TGTGCCAGCAGTCACCGGGACGCCTTCTACGAGCAGTACTTC. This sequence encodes CASSHRDAFYEQYF.

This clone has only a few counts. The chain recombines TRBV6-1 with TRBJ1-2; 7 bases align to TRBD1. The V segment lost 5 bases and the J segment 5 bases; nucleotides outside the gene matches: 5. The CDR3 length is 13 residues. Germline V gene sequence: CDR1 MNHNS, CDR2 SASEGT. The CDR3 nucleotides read TGTGCCAGCAGTCCAGACAGGGAATATGGCTACACCTTC. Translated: CASSPDREYGYTF.

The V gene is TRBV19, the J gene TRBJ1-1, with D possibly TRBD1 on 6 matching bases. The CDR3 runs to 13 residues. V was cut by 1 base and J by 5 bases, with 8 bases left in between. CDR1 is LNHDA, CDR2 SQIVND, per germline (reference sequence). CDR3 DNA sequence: TGTGCCAGTAGTATAGGGCAGGGGACTGAAGCTTTCTTT. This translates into CASSIGQGTEAFF.

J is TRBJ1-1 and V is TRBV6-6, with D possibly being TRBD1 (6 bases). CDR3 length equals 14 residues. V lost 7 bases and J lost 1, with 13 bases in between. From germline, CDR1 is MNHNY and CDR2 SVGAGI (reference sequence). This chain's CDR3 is CASTPTGWNTEAFF. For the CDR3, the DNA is TGTGCCAGCACCCCGACAGGATGGAACACTGAAGCTTTCTTT.

The CDR3 nucleotides are TGTGCCAGCAGCCCGACAGGGACCTCCTACGAGCAGTACTTC. It is translated as CASSPTGTSYEQYF. The chain is built from TRBV9 and TRBJ2-7, with 7 bases matching TRBD1. V trimming: 4 bases; J trimming: 0 bases; junction bases outside the gene matches: 4. Looked up from germline, CDR1 is SGDLS and CDR2 is YYNGEE. This CDR3 contains 14 residues.

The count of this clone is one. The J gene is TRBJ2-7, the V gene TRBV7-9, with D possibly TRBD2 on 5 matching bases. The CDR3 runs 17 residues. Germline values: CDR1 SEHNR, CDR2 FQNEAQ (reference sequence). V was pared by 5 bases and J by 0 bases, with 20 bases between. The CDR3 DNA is TGTGCCAGCAGCCTAATTCGCGGGTCGGTCCGCTCCTACGAGCAGTACTTC. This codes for CASSLIRGSVRSYEQYF.

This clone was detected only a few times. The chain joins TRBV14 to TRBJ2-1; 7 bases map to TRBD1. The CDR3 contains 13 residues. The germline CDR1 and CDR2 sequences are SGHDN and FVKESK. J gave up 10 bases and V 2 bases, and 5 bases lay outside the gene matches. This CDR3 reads CASSQRTGPEQFF. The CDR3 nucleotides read TGTGCCAGCAGCCAACGGACAGGCCCGGAGCAGTTCTTC.

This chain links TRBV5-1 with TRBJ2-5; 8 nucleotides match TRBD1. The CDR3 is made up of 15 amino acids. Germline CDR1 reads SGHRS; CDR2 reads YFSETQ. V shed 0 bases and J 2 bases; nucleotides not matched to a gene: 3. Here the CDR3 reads CASSLAGTGQETQYF. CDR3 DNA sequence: TGCGCCAGCAGCTTGGCCGGGACAGGTCAAGAGACCCAGTACTTC.

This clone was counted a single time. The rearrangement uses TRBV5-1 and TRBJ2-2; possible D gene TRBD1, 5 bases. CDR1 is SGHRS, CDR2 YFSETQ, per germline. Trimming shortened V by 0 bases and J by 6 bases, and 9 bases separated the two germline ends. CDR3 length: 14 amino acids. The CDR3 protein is CASSLEGVPGELFF. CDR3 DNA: TGCGCCAGCAGCTTGGAAGGGGTCCCCGGGGAGCTGTTTTTT.

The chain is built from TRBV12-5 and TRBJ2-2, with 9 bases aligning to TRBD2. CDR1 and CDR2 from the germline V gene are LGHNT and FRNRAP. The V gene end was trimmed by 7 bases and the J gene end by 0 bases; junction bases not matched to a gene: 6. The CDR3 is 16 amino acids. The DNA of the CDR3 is TGTGCTAGTGCTCTAGCGGGGATATCGAACACCGGGGAGCTGTTTTTT. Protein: CASALAGISNTGELFF.

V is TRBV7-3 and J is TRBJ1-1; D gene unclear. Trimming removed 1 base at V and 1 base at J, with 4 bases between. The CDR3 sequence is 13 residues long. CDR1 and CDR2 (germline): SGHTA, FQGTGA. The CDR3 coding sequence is TGTGCCAGCAGCTTAAGGAAGAACACTGAAGCTTTCTTT. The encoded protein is CASSLRKNTEAFF. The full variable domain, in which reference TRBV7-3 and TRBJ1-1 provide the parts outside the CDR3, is GAGVSQTPSNKVTEKGKYVELRCDPISGHTALYWYRQSLGQGPEFLIYFQGTGAADDSGLPNDRFFAVRPEGSVSTLKIQRTERGDSAVYLCASSLRKNTEAFFGQGTRLTVV.